The next 21 T cell receptor beta chains were all read from a single sample in a study of CD8 T cells in ankylosing spondylitis listed by TCRdb under 2017. The receptor library was made with 5' RACE. TCRdb shows the sequencer as Illumina HiSeq 2500. TCRdb reworked the public reads: Q25 trimming with fastp, MiXCR clone assembly, productive beta chains retained. Entries that share a CDR3 protein sequence are merged under the most common genes and DNA. This sample comprises roughly 250,000 distinct CDR3 sequences, more than 9% of them detected only once. The ten biggest clones cover 2.5% to 3% of the sample. Sequenced sample: blood, either unsorted or a sorted T cell fraction (not recorded which). The receptor source for this set is a male donor with ankylosing spondylitis or in good health (not recorded which).

This clonotype appeared many times. This chain links TRBV3-1 with TRBJ1-2; maybe TRBD1 (5 bases). The CDR3 is 15 amino acids. V was pared by 0 bases and J by 4 bases, with 12 bases between. The germline gives CDR1 LGHDT, CDR2 YNNKEL (reference sequence). Here the CDR3 reads CASSQEVAGTYGYTF. The CDR3 DNA is TGTGCCAGCAGCCAAGAGGTAGCAGGGACCTATGGCTACACCTTC.

The chain carries TRBV4-1 and TRBJ2-5, with 9 bases aligning to TRBD1. Per the germline V gene, CDR1 is MGHRA and CDR2 is YSYEKL. V shed 4 bases and J 4 bases; nucleotides not matched to a gene: 10. This CDR3 contains 16 residues. In nucleotides, the CDR3 is TGCGCCAGCAGCCGTTCGATTACAGGGGGCGCAGAGACCCAGTACTTC. The encoded protein is CASSRSITGGAETQYF.

There are a few counts of this clonotype. This sequence joins TRBV12-3 or TRBV12-4 and TRBJ1-1; D unclear. The V end lost 1 base, the J end lost 11 bases, and 17 bases lay between the germline ends. The CDR3 has 14 amino acids. The chain's CDR3 is CASSLVKNPVRAFF. As DNA, the CDR3 is TGTGCCAGCAGTTTAGTAAAGAACCCAGTACGGGCTTTCTTT.

The rearrangement uses TRBV5-1 and TRBJ1-1; TRBD1 is a possible D gene (6 bases). V was clipped by 4 bases and J by 4 bases, with 14 bases between them. The germline CDR1 and CDR2 sequences are SGHRS and YFSETQ. The CDR3 extends over 14 amino acids. The CDR3 spells CASSPWTVGTEAFF. The CDR3 coding sequence is TGCGCCAGCAGCCCTTGGACAGTTGGCACTGAAGCTTTCTTT.

The table lists this clonotype with many counts. The chain employs TRBV27 and TRBJ2-7; D remains ambiguous. CDR1 and CDR2 from the germline V gene are MNHEY and SMNVEV (reference sequence). V was shortened by 0 bases and J by 3 bases, with 9 bases between the two germline ends. The CDR3 loop spans 14 amino acids. This chain's CDR3 is CASSLSADDYEQYF. Written as DNA, the CDR3 is TGTGCCAGCAGTTTATCGGCAGACGACTACGAGCAGTACTTC.

This clonotype was counted between two and nine times. The chain couples TRBV7-2 to TRBJ1-4, with a tentative D call TRBD1 (6 bases). The CDR3 runs to 15 residues. Trimming removed 3 bases at V and 6 bases at J, with 14 bases between. Germline loops: CDR1 SGHTA, CDR2 FQGNSA. The CDR3 bases are TGTGCCAGCAGCTTGAATGACAGGAACCATGAAAAACTGTTTTTT. Translation gives CASSLNDRNHEKLFF.

This clonotype was seen many times. V and J are TRBV29-1 and TRBJ1-3; no firm D call. CDR3 size: 11 residues. Per the germline V gene, CDR1 is SQVTM and CDR2 is ANQGSEA. V was pared by 5 bases and J by 2 bases, with 4 bases between. In DNA, the CDR3 is TGCAGCGTTACAGCTGGAAACACCATATATTTT. Translating gives CSVTAGNTIYF.

This clonotype was observed at least ten times. V usage is TRBV10-3 and J usage is TRBJ2-7; TRBD2 agrees at 10 bases. The ends lost 0 bases at V and 4 bases at J; junction bases unmatched: 9. The CDR3 covers 17 residues. CDR1 is ENHRY and CDR2 is SYGVKD in the germline V gene. The CDR3, as DNA: TGTGCCATCAGTGAGTCTTCCCTAGCGGGGGTATCTTACGAGCAGTACTTC. Protein product: CAISESSLAGVSYEQYF.

The chain combines TRBV7-9 with TRBJ1-2; D gene unclear. The ends were cut back, 7 bases at V and 8 bases at J, with 17 bases in the middle. The germline CDR1 and CDR2 sequences are SEHNR and FQNEAQ (reference sequence). This CDR3 is built from 13 residues. The CDR3 DNA is TGTGCCAGCATGCTTCCTGGGGTTGGCGGCTACACCTTC. Translation gives CASMLPGVGGYTF.

This clonotype was seen many times. The chain recombines TRBV7-2 with TRBJ1-4, with TRBD1 identical over 8 bases. The CDR3 spans 14 residues. From germline, CDR1 is SGHTA and CDR2 FQGNSA. After removal of 1 base from V and 8 bases from J, the junction contained 3 bases not matched to a gene. CDR3 region: CASSLGAGGEKLFF. The DNA of the CDR3 is TGTGCCAGCAGCTTAGGGGCAGGGGGCGAAAAACTGTTTTTT.

This clonotype was observed many times. V is TRBV11-3 and J is TRBJ1-6; a weak D match, TRBD1 (6 bases). Germline loops: CDR1 SGHNT, CDR2 YENEEA. The CDR3 runs 14 residues. V shed 6 bases and J shed 6 bases, with 12 bases lying between them. This chain's CDR3 is CASRLDSRNSPLHF. CDR3 nucleotides: TGTGCCAGCAGGTTGGACAGCCGTAATTCACCCCTCCACTTT.

There are many counts of this clonotype. The V and J genes are TRBV11-2 and TRBJ1-1; the D is unclear. Germline V gene sequence: CDR1 SGHAT, CDR2 FQNNGV. Trimming shortened V by 6 bases and J by 0 bases, and 8 bases separated the two germline ends. This CDR3 region has 13 residues. The CDR3 sequence: CASRKWVNTEAFF. The CDR3 nucleotides read TGTGCCAGCAGGAAATGGGTGAACACTGAAGCTTTCTTT. The entire variable domain, with the rest obtained from reference TRBV11-2 and TRBJ1-1, is as follows: EAGVAQSPRYKIIEKRQSVAFWCNPISGHATLYWYQQILGQGPKLLIQFQNNGVVDDSQLPKDRFSAERLKGVDSTLKIQPAKLEDSAVYLCASRKWVNTEAFFGQGTRLTVV.

This clonotype has a count of ten or more. This chain links TRBV20-1 with TRBJ2-5; 7 bases are shared with TRBD2. This CDR3 comprises 15 residues. CDR1 and CDR2 (germline): DFQATT, SNEGSKA (reference sequence). CDR3 residues: CRSRPRGSNQETQYF. DNA for the CDR3: TGCAGATCCCGACCCCGCGGGAGTAACCAAGAGACCCAGTACTTC.

The table lists this clonotype with many counts. The chain links TRBV4-1 to TRBJ2-1; unclear D gene. Deletions cut 0 bases from V and 4 bases from J, with 10 bases between. The length of the CDR3 is 15 residues. The germline gives CDR1 MGHRA, CDR2 YSYEKL. The CDR3 is CASSQEWQIYNEQFF. Here the CDR3 DNA reads TGCGCCAGCAGCCAAGAGTGGCAGATTTACAATGAGCAGTTCTTC.

Ten or more counts support this clonotype. The chain combines TRBV5-1 with TRBJ1-3; 10 bases are a match to TRBD1. This CDR3 has 16 residues. Germline CDR1 and CDR2: SGHRS and YFSETQ. Losses at the gene ends were 2 bases for V and 0 bases for J; bases not matched to a gene: 2. CDR3 DNA sequence: TGCGCCAGCAGCTTTGACAGGGGGCTCTCTGGAAACACCATATATTTT. Translating gives CASSFDRGLSGNTIYF.

This clonotype was found a few times. This sequence joins TRBV7-9 and TRBJ2-7, with 9 bases lining up with TRBD1. The CDR3 contains 16 residues. The ends lost 4 bases at V and 1 base at J; junction bases unmatched: 8. Germline V gives CDR1 SEHNR, CDR2 FQNEAQ (reference sequence). The CDR3 loop reads CASSSIRTGVSYEQYF. The CDR3 DNA reads TGTGCCAGCAGCTCGATCCGGACAGGGGTTTCCTACGAGCAGTACTTC.

The chain couples TRBV7-9 to TRBJ2-1; TRBD2 is a possible D gene (6 bases). Germline V gene lookup returns CDR1 SEHNR and CDR2 FQNEAQ (reference sequence). V lost 6 bases, J lost 0 bases, and 12 bases lay in between. This CDR3 spans 15 amino acids. The CDR3 region is CASSRTTNSYNEQFF. The CDR3 DNA reads as TGTGCCAGCAGTAGGACTACCAACTCCTACAATGAGCAGTTCTTC.

This clonotype was recorded at least ten times. The rearrangement links TRBV3-1 to TRBJ2-1; D is ambiguous. V lost 3 bases and J lost 6, with 6 bases in between. This CDR3 spans 12 amino acids. In germline, CDR1 is LGHDT, CDR2 YNNKEL (reference sequence). CDR3 loop: CASSHLGNEQFF. The CDR3 nucleotides are TGTGCCAGCAGCCACCTAGGCAATGAGCAGTTCTTC.

This clonotype was observed at least ten times. The CDR3 region is CASSEWGREDYGYTF. For the CDR3, the DNA is TGTGCCAGCAGTGAATGGGGCAGGGAAGACTATGGCTACACCTTC. The rearrangement links TRBV25-1 to TRBJ1-2, with D possibly TRBD1 on 5 matching bases. Trimming left V 1 base short and J 3 bases short, with 12 bases between. This CDR3 spans 15 amino acids. Germline V gives CDR1 MGHDK, CDR2 SYGVNS.

In this sample, this clonotype turned up many times. The chain is built from TRBV5-5 and TRBJ2-7, with unresolved D. The CDR3 is 15 residues long. V shed 4 bases and J shed 2 bases, with 16 bases lying between them. CDR1 and CDR2 (germline): SGHKS, YYEKEE (reference sequence). CDR3 region: CASSLGPSHPYEQYF. CDR3 coding DNA: TGTGCCAGCAGCCTGGGTCCGTCTCACCCCTACGAGCAGTACTTC. The full variable domain, in which reference TRBV5-5 and TRBJ2-7 provide the parts outside the CDR3, is DAGVTQSPTHLIKTRGQQVTLRCSPISGHKSVSWYQQVLGQGPQFIFQYYEKEERGRGNFPDRFSARQFPNYSSELNVNALLLGDSALYLCASSLGPSHPYEQYFGPGTRLTVT.

This clonotype has a count of ten or more. The J gene is TRBJ1-1, the V gene TRBV27; D unresolved. The CDR3 runs to 14 residues. V was shortened by 6 bases and J by 5 bases, with 16 bases between the two germline ends. Germline values: CDR1 MNHEY, CDR2 SMNVEV (reference sequence). The CDR3, as DNA: TGTGCCAGCAGACCGGACTACCCCGGGACTGAAGCTTTCTTT. Translated, it gives CASRPDYPGTEAFF.